These T cell receptor beta chains were read from a single sample in a study of beta chain features in type 1 diabetes. The assay was immunoSEQ multiplex PCR, and TCRdb's table has in-frame clones only and misses some. The table records over 150,000 clones, 10% of them present only once. The sequenced sample consisted of central memory CD4+ T cells from blood. These receptor sequences come from a man under 40 with type 1 diabetes. CDR3s include the opening cysteine and the closing phenylalanine or tryptophan. A D gene is named only where the DNA matches it firmly. The size entry is marked missing in some rows and otherwise reads once, few, many or a size class.

j_call: TRBJ1-2; d_call: NA; cdr3_length: 13; clone_size: NA; v_call: TRBV5-1; cdr3_aa: CASSLVSGDGYTF; cdr3_nt: TGCGCCAGCAGCTTGGTCTCAGGGGATGGCTACACCTTC
j_call: TRBJ1-2; d_call: TRBD1; cdr3_length: 13; clone_size: NA; v_call: TRBV15; cdr3_aa: CATSRGQGDGYTF; cdr3_nt: TGTGCCACCAGCAGAGGACAGGGGGATGGCTACACCTTC
j_call: TRBJ2-1; d_call: NA; cdr3_length: 14; clone_size: NA; v_call: TRBV7-2; cdr3_aa: CASSLALLESEQFF; cdr3_nt: TGTGCCAGCAGCTTAGCGTTACTAGAGTCGGAACAGTTCTTC
j_call: TRBJ2-1; d_call: NA; cdr3_length: 15; clone_size: few; v_call: TRBV28; cdr3_aa: CASSFAGVAYNEQFF; cdr3_nt: TGTGCCAGCAGTTTTGCAGGGGTTGCCTACAATGAGCAGTTCTTC
j_call: TRBJ1-5; d_call: NA; cdr3_length: 14; clone_size: NA; v_call: TRBV19; cdr3_aa: CATRFTGSNQPQHF; cdr3_nt: TGTGCCACCCGCTTTACGGGTAGCAATCAGCCCCAGCATTTT
j_call: TRBJ1-5; d_call: NA; cdr3_length: 13; clone_size: NA; v_call: TRBV7-2; cdr3_aa: CASRIQGNQPQHF; cdr3_nt: TGTGCCAGCAGGATACAGGGCAATCAGCCCCAGCATTTT
j_call: TRBJ2-5; d_call: TRBD2; cdr3_length: 15; clone_size: NA; v_call: TRBV4-3; cdr3_aa: CASSPTSGTSSTQYF; cdr3_nt: TGCGCCAGCAGCCCTACTTCCGGGACTAGCTCCACCCAGTACTTC
j_call: TRBJ2-2; d_call: TRBD2; cdr3_length: 16; clone_size: few; v_call: TRBV30; cdr3_aa: CAWSTHGGANTGELFF; cdr3_nt: TGTGCCTGGAGTACGCACGGGGGGGCGAACACCGGGGAGCTGTTTTTT
j_call: TRBJ2-7; d_call: NA; cdr3_length: 12; clone_size: NA; v_call: TRBV11-2; cdr3_aa: CASSPSGYEQYF; cdr3_nt: TGTGCCAGCAGCCCATCCGGCTACGAGCAGTACTTC
j_call: TRBJ1-1; d_call: NA; cdr3_length: 13; clone_size: NA; v_call: TRBV7-3; cdr3_aa: CASSIRGATEAFF; cdr3_nt: TGTGCCAGCAGCATCAGGGGTGCCACTGAAGCTTTCTTT
j_call: TRBJ1-5; d_call: NA; cdr3_length: 13; clone_size: NA; v_call: TRBV7-9; cdr3_aa: CASSIQSNQPQHF; cdr3_nt: TGTGCCAGCAGTATTCAGTCCAATCAGCCCCAGCATTTT
j_call: TRBJ2-4; d_call: NA; cdr3_length: 18; clone_size: few; v_call: TRBV4-3; cdr3_aa: CASSPSVSRESGKNIQYF; cdr3_nt: TGCGCCAGCAGCCCCTCCGTAAGCCGGGAGTCGGGCAAAAACATTCAGTACTTC
j_call: TRBJ2-3; d_call: TRBD2; cdr3_length: 17; clone_size: NA; v_call: TRBV5-4; cdr3_aa: CASSAGLAGSSTDTQYF; cdr3_nt: TGTGCCAGCAGCGCGGGACTAGCGGGGAGTTCCACAGATACGCAGTATTTT
j_call: TRBJ2-5; d_call: NA; cdr3_length: 14; clone_size: NA; v_call: TRBV6-5; cdr3_aa: CASSYSRDQETQYF; cdr3_nt: TGTGCCAGCAGTTACTCCCGGGACCAAGAGACCCAGTACTTC
j_call: TRBJ2-5; d_call: NA; cdr3_length: 17; clone_size: NA; v_call: TRBV2; cdr3_aa: CASSSPGGDKYQETQYF; cdr3_nt: TGTGCCAGCAGTTCCCCCGGGGGTGACAAGTACCAAGAGACCCAGTACTTC
j_call: TRBJ1-2; d_call: NA; cdr3_length: 12; clone_size: NA; v_call: TRBV28; cdr3_aa: CASNGADYGYTF; cdr3_nt: TGTGCCAGCAATGGCGCGGACTATGGCTACACCTTC
j_call: TRBJ1-4; d_call: TRBD1; cdr3_length: 16; clone_size: NA; v_call: TRBV28; cdr3_aa: CASKDRGRVTNEKLFF; cdr3_nt: TGTGCCAGCAAAGACAGGGGGCGTGTAACTAATGAAAAACTGTTTTTT
j_call: TRBJ2-1; d_call: NA; cdr3_length: 22; clone_size: few; v_call: TRBV4-2; cdr3_aa: CASSQDRLSLGTRDSKYNEQFF; cdr3_nt: TGTGCCAGCAGCCAAGATCGTTTGTCTCTTGGGACCCGGGACTCCAAATACAATGAGCAGTTCTTC
j_call: TRBJ1-2; d_call: NA; cdr3_length: 15; clone_size: few; v_call: TRBV7-9; cdr3_aa: CASSFSDRANYGYTF; cdr3_nt: TGTGCCAGCAGCTTCTCGGACAGAGCTAACTATGGCTACACCTTC
j_call: TRBJ2-1; d_call: TRBD2; cdr3_length: 16; clone_size: NA; v_call: TRBV4-1; cdr3_aa: CASSLRLAGGPSEQFF; cdr3_nt: TGCGCCAGCAGCCTCAGACTAGCGGGAGGGCCGAGTGAGCAGTTCTTC
j_call: TRBJ1-2; d_call: TRBD1; cdr3_length: 14; clone_size: few; v_call: TRBV18; cdr3_aa: CASSPTTGEYGYTF; cdr3_nt: TGTGCCAGCTCACCGACTACAGGGGAATATGGCTACACCTTC
j_call: TRBJ2-3; d_call: NA; cdr3_length: 15; clone_size: NA; v_call: TRBV5-1; cdr3_aa: CASSLSGAIADTQYF; cdr3_nt: TGCGCCAGCAGCTTGTCAGGGGCTATCGCAGATACGCAGTATTTT
j_call: TRBJ1-2; d_call: NA; cdr3_length: 17; clone_size: NA; v_call: TRBV5-1; cdr3_aa: CASSLAPETARFYGYTF; cdr3_nt: TGCGCCAGCAGCTTGGCGCCGGAGACGGCAAGATTCTATGGCTACACCTTC
j_call: TRBJ2-1; d_call: NA; cdr3_length: 16; clone_size: few; v_call: TRBV4-1; cdr3_aa: CASSQGDPRKYNEQFF; cdr3_nt: TGCGCCAGCAGCCAGGGCGACCCCAGGAAGTACAATGAGCAGTTCTTC
j_call: TRBJ2-7; d_call: NA; cdr3_length: 11; clone_size: few; v_call: TRBV2; cdr3_aa: CASSEAAEQYF; cdr3_nt: TGTGCCAGCAGTGAGGCTGCCGAGCAGTACTTC
j_call: TRBJ2-2; d_call: TRBD2; cdr3_length: 16; clone_size: few; v_call: TRBV19; cdr3_aa: CASSTRLAGGFGELFF; cdr3_nt: TGTGCCAGTAGTACCCGACTAGCGGGAGGTTTCGGGGAGCTGTTTTTT
j_call: TRBJ2-3; d_call: NA; cdr3_length: 15; clone_size: few; v_call: TRBV7-2; cdr3_aa: CASSLRGGSTDTQYF; cdr3_nt: TGTGCCAGCAGCCTTAGAGGAGGTAGCACAGATACGCAGTATTTT
j_call: TRBJ1-1; d_call: NA; cdr3_length: 14; clone_size: NA; v_call: TRBV19; cdr3_aa: CASRAGDSNTEAFF; cdr3_nt: TGTGCCAGTCGAGCCGGAGACAGCAACACTGAAGCTTTCTTT
j_call: TRBJ2-1; d_call: NA; cdr3_length: 15; clone_size: NA; v_call: TRBV5-1; cdr3_aa: CASSLDGSSYNEQFF; cdr3_nt: TGCGCCAGCAGCTTGGACGGGAGTTCCTACAATGAGCAGTTCTTC
j_call: TRBJ1-1; d_call: TRBD1; cdr3_length: 16; clone_size: NA; v_call: TRBV6-5; cdr3_aa: CASSYGGGGQDTEAFF; cdr3_nt: TGTGCCAGCAGTTACGGTGGGGGCGGACAGGATACTGAAGCTTTCTTT
j_call: TRBJ2-1; d_call: TRBD2; cdr3_length: 16; clone_size: NA; v_call: TRBV9; cdr3_aa: CASSGRLAGGPLGQFF; cdr3_nt: TGTGCCAGCAGCGGGAGACTAGCGGGAGGGCCCTTAGGGCAGTTCTTC
j_call: TRBJ2-4; d_call: TRBD2; cdr3_length: 14; clone_size: NA; v_call: TRBV9; cdr3_aa: CASSFAGEQNIQYF; cdr3_nt: TGTGCCAGCAGCTTCGCGGGGGAACAAAACATTCAGTACTTC
j_call: TRBJ1-1; d_call: NA; cdr3_length: 15; clone_size: NA; v_call: TRBV11-1; cdr3_aa: CASTPRRGARTEAFF; cdr3_nt: TGTGCCAGCACTCCACGCCGGGGGGCGCGCACTGAAGCTTTCTTT
j_call: TRBJ1-1; d_call: NA; cdr3_length: 14; clone_size: NA; v_call: TRBV14; cdr3_aa: CASSPSNSFPEAFF; cdr3_nt: TGTGCCAGCAGCCCTTCTAACAGCTTCCCTGAAGCTTTCTTT
j_call: TRBJ2-6; d_call: NA; cdr3_length: 15; clone_size: NA; v_call: TRBV7-9; cdr3_aa: CASSLNGAGANVLTF; cdr3_nt: TGTGCCAGCAGCTTGAATGGAGCTGGGGCCAACGTCCTGACTTTC
j_call: TRBJ1-2; d_call: TRBD1; cdr3_length: 17; clone_size: NA; v_call: TRBV28; cdr3_aa: CASSLPRRDREDYGYTF; cdr3_nt: TGTGCCAGCAGTTTACCGCGCCGGGACAGGGAAGACTATGGCTACACCTTC
j_call: TRBJ1-1; d_call: TRBD1; cdr3_length: 13; clone_size: few; v_call: TRBV18; cdr3_aa: CASSQGENTEAFF; cdr3_nt: TGTGCCAGCTCGCAGGGGGAGAACACTGAAGCTTTCTTT
j_call: TRBJ2-1; d_call: NA; cdr3_length: 15; clone_size: NA; v_call: TRBV9; cdr3_aa: CASSVAGGLYNEQFF; cdr3_nt: TGTGCCAGCAGCGTAGCCGGGGGATTGTACAATGAGCAGTTCTTC
j_call: TRBJ2-3; d_call: TRBD2; cdr3_length: 17; clone_size: few; v_call: TRBV5-1; cdr3_aa: CASRDGLAGSSADTQYF; cdr3_nt: TGCGCCAGCAGGGACGGACTAGCGGGATCTTCGGCAGATACGCAGTATTTT